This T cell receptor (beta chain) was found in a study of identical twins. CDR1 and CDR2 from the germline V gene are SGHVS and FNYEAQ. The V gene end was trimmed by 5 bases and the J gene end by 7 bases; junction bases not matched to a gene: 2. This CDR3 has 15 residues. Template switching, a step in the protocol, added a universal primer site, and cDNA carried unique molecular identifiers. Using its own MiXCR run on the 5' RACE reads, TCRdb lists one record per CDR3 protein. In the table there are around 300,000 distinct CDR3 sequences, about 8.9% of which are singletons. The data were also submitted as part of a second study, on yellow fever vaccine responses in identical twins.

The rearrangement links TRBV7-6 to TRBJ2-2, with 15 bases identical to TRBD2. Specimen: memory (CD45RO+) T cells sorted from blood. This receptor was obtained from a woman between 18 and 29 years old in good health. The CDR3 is CASSPGLAGGGELFF. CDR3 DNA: TGTGCCAGCAGCCCGGGACTAGCGGGAGGCGGGGAGCTGTTTTTT.